These T cell receptor beta chains were read from a single sample in a study of blood T cell repertoires in COVID-19. Libraries were prepared by immunoSEQ multiplex PCR; TCRdb keeps only in-frame clonotypes and omits some of them. Found here are some 28,000 clones, 75% to 90% of them singletons; the top ten hold about a tenth. The sequencing sample was made of peripheral blood. The receptor set was obtained from a man in his 60s with acute or convalescent COVID-19. Each CDR3 is given without its conserved first and last residue.

v_call,cdr3_aa
TRBV3-1/TRBV3-2,ASSQSRGANVLT
TRBV7-8,ASSSGGGVQPQH
TRBV6-4,ASSDSSRSSYNEQF
TRBV7-3,ASSSGSGSLNEQF
TRBV19,ASSVLAGVGDTQY
TRBV7-2,ASSLRGTSSGNTIY
TRBV5-4,ASSSGLAGGYNEQF
TRBV19,ASSSTGLGGEKLF
TRBV9,ASSTRDFERWGYT
TRBV7-6,ASSLALGGTQY
TRBV28,ASSFTQISAQH
TRBV6-5,ASSYAGGPKTQY
TRBV7-9,ASSLNRQETQY
TRBV7-8,ASSKNRGPNTEAF
TRBV7-2,ASSTLAGVRETQY
TRBV5-1,ASSPLRGINTDTQY
TRBV6-6,ASNTGGGTGELF
TRBV11-2,ASSLVRGLVRDTEAF
TRBV10-1,ASQDSILSYEQY
TRBV10-3,AISEVVGTSVGNEQF
TRBV7-8,ASSRGSGPYEQY
TRBV9,ASSASGRPPDTQY
TRBV6-5,ASSRLGGATEAF
TRBV5-1,ASRGQGINEQY
TRBV28,ASSGGAGIDSNQPQH
TRBV6-6,ASSSQGLQGDEQY
TRBV5-1,ASSPVPGTHTEAF
TRBV25-1,ASSEWGGRDYEQY
TRBV18,ASSLAGGRTDTQY
TRBV5-1,ASSSYFSYEQY
TRBV5-6,ASSFGTGDEQY
TRBV28,ASRGPPANGYT
TRBV9,ASSVLEQGTQY
TRBV7-2,ASSLASAGGSSYEQY
TRBV7-9,ASSGGIGYEQY
TRBV25-1,ASSDRVSTEAF
TRBV5-1,ASSLGGWDSSSF
TRBV7-9,ASSRSGAGQGTDTQY
TRBV19,ASSPLAEIYEQY
TRBV30,AWSLTGWGQPQH
TRBV21-1,ASSKALLPLNRELGKTEAF
TRBV25-1,ASSERQSIYGYT
TRBV24-1,ATSDPGMGNTIY
TRBV30,ACTGFNTEAF
TRBV7-2,ASSPQGLGETQY
TRBV7-2,ASSPVAGGETQY
TRBV5-1,ASSPTSGRYTDTQY
TRBV14,ASSQDSAEPLH
TRBV28,ASSLKGQGLGYT
TRBV4-1,ASSRSRAGTLSTTNEKLF
TRBV10-2,ASSGTYGYT
TRBV18,ASSELDNMNTEAF
TRBV27,ASSLRDRVGGYT
TRBV5-1,ASSPAPAGATDTQY
TRBV7-9,ASSLEQARYGYT
TRBV4-1,ASSQGGVDGYT
TRBV19,ASSISTGYEQY
TRBV9,ASSTGTGRQPQH